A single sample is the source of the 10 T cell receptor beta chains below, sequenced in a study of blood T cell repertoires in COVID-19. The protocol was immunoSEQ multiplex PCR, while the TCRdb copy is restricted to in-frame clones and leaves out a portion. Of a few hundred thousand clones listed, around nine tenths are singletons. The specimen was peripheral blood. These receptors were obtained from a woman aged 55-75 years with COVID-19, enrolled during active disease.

The CDR3: CASSQDLRGAEQYF. The CDR3 bases are TGTGCCAGCAGCCAAGACCTCCGGGGGGCCGAGCAGTACTTC. The V gene is TRBV4-2, the J gene TRBJ2-7; D might be TRBD2 (7 bases). Germline CDR1 LGHNA, CDR2 YNFKEQ. Trimming took 0 bases from V and 6 from J, leaving 12 bases between them. There are 14 residues in the CDR3.

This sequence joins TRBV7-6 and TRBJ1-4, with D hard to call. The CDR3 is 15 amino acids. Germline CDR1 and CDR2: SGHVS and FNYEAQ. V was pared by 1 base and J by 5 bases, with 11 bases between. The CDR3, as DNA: TGTGCCAGCAGCTTAGGTGGGCGCGTCAATGAAAAACTGTTTTTT. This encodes CASSLGGRVNEKLFF.

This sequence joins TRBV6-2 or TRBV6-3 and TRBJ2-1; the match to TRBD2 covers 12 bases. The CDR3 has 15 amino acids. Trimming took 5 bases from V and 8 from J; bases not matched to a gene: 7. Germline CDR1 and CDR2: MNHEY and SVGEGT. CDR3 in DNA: TGTGCCAGCAGTCTAGCGGGAGGGCCGTGGCATGAGCAGTTCTTC. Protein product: CASSLAGGPWHEQFF.

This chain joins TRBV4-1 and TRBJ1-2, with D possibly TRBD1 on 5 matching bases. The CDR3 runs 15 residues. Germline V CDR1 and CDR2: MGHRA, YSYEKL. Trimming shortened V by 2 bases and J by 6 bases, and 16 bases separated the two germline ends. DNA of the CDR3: TGCGCCAGCAGCCAACGCTTCCGGGGGTCGGATGGCTACACCTTC. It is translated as CASSQRFRGSDGYTF.

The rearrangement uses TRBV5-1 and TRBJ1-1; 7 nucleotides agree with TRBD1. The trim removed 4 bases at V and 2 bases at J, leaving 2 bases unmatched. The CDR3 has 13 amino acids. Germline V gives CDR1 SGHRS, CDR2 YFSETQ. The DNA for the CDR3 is TGCGCCAGCAGCAGACAGGGAAACACTGAAGCTTTCTTT. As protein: CASSRQGNTEAFF.

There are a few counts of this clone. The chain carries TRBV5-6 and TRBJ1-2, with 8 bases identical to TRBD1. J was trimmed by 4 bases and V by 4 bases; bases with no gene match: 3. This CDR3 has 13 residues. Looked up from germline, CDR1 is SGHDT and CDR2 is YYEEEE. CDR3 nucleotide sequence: TGTGCCAGCAGCGCGGACAGGGTCTATGGCTACACCTTC. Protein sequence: CASSADRVYGYTF.

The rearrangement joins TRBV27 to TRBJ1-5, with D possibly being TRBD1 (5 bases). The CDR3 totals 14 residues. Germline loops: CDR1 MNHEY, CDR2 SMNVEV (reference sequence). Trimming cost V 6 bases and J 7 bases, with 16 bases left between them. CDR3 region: CASSSREGWQPQHF. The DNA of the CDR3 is TGTGCCAGCAGCTCAAGGGAGGGGTGGCAGCCCCAGCATTTT.

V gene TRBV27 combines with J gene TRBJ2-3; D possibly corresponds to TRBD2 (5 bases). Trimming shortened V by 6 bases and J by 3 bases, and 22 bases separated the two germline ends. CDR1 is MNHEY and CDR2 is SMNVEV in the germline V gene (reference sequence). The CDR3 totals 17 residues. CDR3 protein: CASRPPYERAGTDTQYF. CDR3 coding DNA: TGTGCCAGCAGGCCACCCTACGAGAGGGCTGGAACAGATACGCAGTATTTT.

The CDR3 bases are TGTGCCAGCAGCATGGGACAGCAAAATCAGCCCCAGCATTTT. Protein product: CASSMGQQNQPQHF. The chain employs TRBV6-2 or TRBV6-3 and TRBJ1-5, with TRBD1 identical over 7 bases. CDR3 size: 14 residues. The germline V gene encodes CDR1 MNHEY and CDR2 SVGEGT. V dropped 6 bases and J dropped 4; count of bases not matched to a gene: 6.

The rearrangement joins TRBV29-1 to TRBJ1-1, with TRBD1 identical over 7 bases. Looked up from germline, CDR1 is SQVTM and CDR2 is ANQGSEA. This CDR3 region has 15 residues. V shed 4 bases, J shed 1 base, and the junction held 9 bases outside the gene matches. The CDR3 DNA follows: TGCAGCGTTGGACAGGGATTTGGTGGGAACACTGAAGCTTTCTTT. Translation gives CSVGQGFGGNTEAFF.